This TCR beta chain was identified in a study of T cell responses to AZD1222 COVID-19 vaccine. Points from the study as a whole: Repertoire collection took place solely once the T cell response had peaked.

Clones were sequenced by immunoSEQ multiplex PCR, and TCRdb holds only the in-frame ones, with some missing. In the table there are 120,000 to 150,000 clones, over 75% of which are singletons. Germline CDR1 is LGHNA and CDR2 is YSLEER. V was cut by 0 bases and J by 9 bases, with 9 bases left in between. The CDR3 spans 13 residues. This clone was seen only once. Its cognate antigen is unknown. The sequence derives from an adult in good health. Sequences were derived from peripheral blood, sampled on day 0 of AZD1222 vaccination. The chain links TRBV4-3 to TRBJ2-1, with D unresolved. In DNA form, the CDR3 reads TGCGCCAGCAGCCAAGATTTGGGGTTTGAGCAGTTCTTC. This sequence encodes CASSQDLGFEQFF.